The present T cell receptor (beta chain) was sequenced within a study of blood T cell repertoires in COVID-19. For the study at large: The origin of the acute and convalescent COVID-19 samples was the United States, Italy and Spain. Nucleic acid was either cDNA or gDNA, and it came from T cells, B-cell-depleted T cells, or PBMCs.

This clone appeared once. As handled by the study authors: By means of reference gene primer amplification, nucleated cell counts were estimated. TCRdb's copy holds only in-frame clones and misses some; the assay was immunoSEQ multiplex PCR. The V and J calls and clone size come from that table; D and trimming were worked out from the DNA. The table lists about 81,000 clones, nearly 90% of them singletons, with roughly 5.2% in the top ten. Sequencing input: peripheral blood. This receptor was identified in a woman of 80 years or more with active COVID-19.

The CDR3 bases are TGTGCCAGCAGCCTACGTACCGCCTACGAGCAGTACTTC. The encoded protein is CASSLRTAYEQYF. This chain connects TRBV11-3 to TRBJ2-7; unclear D gene. The germline gives CDR1 SGHNT, CDR2 YENEEA. Deletions cut 5 bases from V and 2 bases from J, with 10 bases between. CDR3 length: 13 amino acids.